Listed below are T cell receptor beta chains from one sample, sequenced in a study of blood T cell repertoires in COVID-19. Sequenced by immunoSEQ multiplex PCR; TCRdb stores in-frame clones only, minus some. Here the sample spans nearly 250,000 clones, 86% being singletons. The specimen was peripheral blood. These receptors originate from a woman older than 75 with COVID-19, enrolled during active disease. The CDR3 runs from the conserved cysteine through the conserved F or W. D genes are given only for firm matches. Clone size is given for some rows only: seen once, a few or many times, or a class if the clone is expanded.

clone_size	d_call	v_call	j_call	cdr3_aa	cdr3_nt
.	.	TRBV6-1	TRBJ1-2	CASSERRGGGNYGYTF	TGTGCCAGCAGTGAGCGGAGGGGAGGAGGTAACTATGGCTACACCTTC
.	.	TRBV7-6	TRBJ1-5	CASSPYMDQPQHF	TGTGCCAGCAGCCCTTACATGGATCAGCCCCAGCATTTT
.	.	TRBV10-2	TRBJ1-2	CASSESWSWSYGYTF	TGCGCCAGCAGTGAGTCGTGGTCCTGGAGCTATGGCTACACCTTC
once	TRBD1	TRBV9	TRBJ1-2	CASSPRTGQGYGYTF	TGTGCCAGCAGCCCCAGGACAGGGCAGGGGTATGGCTACACCTTC
.	.	TRBV19	TRBJ2-4	CASRTGWRAKNIQYF	TGTGCCAGTAGAACAGGGTGGAGAGCCAAAAACATTCAGTACTTC
few	.	TRBV7-2	TRBJ1-3	CAEEGNGNTIYF	TGTGCGGAAGAGGGCAACGGAAACACCATATATTTT
few	.	TRBV5-1	TRBJ1-6	CASSSTVGLEALHF	TGCGCCAGCAGCTCGACGGTCGGGCTGGAGGCCCTCCACTTT
.	TRBD1	TRBV6-5	TRBJ2-2	CASSFDRVAGELFF	TGTGCCAGCAGTTTCGACAGGGTCGCCGGGGAGCTGTTTTTT
.	.	TRBV3-1/TRBV3-2	TRBJ1-2	CASSQGAAYGYTF	TGTGCCAGCAGCCAAGGCGCAGCGTATGGCTACACCTTC
.	.	TRBV3-1/TRBV3-2	TRBJ1-1	CASSPRYMNTEAFF	TGTGCCAGCAGCCCCCGTTACATGAACACTGAAGCTTTCTTT
.	TRBD1	TRBV10-3	TRBJ1-5	CAISPTGANQPQHF	TGTGCCATCAGCCCGACAGGGGCCAATCAGCCCCAGCATTTT
.	TRBD1	TRBV18	TRBJ1-1	CASSPGTANTEAFF	TGTGCCAGCTCACCCGGGACAGCGAACACTGAAGCTTTCTTT
once	TRBD2	TRBV6-5	TRBJ2-3	CASRASGASTDTQYF	TGTGCCAGCAGGGCTAGCGGGGCCAGCACAGATACGCAGTATTTT
.	.	TRBV19	TRBJ1-4	CASLDRNNEKLFF	TGTGCCAGTCTCGACAGAAACAATGAAAAACTGTTTTTT
.	.	TRBV7-2	TRBJ2-1	CASSLLASSYNEQFF	TGTGCCAGCAGCCTACTCGCGAGCTCCTACAATGAGCAGTTCTTC
.	.	TRBV5-4	TRBJ1-1	CASSNPGRGRYTEAFF	TGTGCCAGCAGCAACCCGGGGAGGGGTAGGTACACTGAAGCTTTCTTT
once	.	TRBV6-5	TRBJ1-2	CASSYRGDRNYGYTF	TGTGCCAGCAGTTACCGGGGCGACAGGAACTATGGCTACACCTTC
.	TRBD1	TRBV4-1	TRBJ1-3	CASSQEGQGGNTIYF	TGCGCCAGCAGCCAGGAAGGACAGGGCGGAAACACCATATATTTT
.	TRBD2	TRBV6-6	TRBJ2-3	CASSSPSGESPDTQYF	TGTGCCAGCAGTTCCCCTAGCGGGGAAAGCCCAGATACGCAGTATTTT
.	.	TRBV5-6	TRBJ1-2	CASSPRGVGPAPNGYTF	TGTGCCAGCAGTCCACGCGGGGTAGGGCCGGCCCCTAATGGCTACACCTTC
.	TRBD1	TRBV7-2	TRBJ1-5	CASSSQDRGGNQPQHF	TGTGCCAGCAGCAGTCAAGACAGGGGCGGCAATCAGCCCCAGCATTTT
.	TRBD1	TRBV2	TRBJ1-4	CASSPTPGQRNEKLFF	TGTGCCAGCAGTCCAACCCCGGGACAGAGGAATGAAAAACTGTTTTTT
.	.	TRBV5-4	TRBJ1-6	CASSLTGKDSPLHF	TGTGCCAGCAGCTTAACCGGGAAGGATTCACCCCTCCACTTT
.	.	TRBV19	TRBJ1-5	CASSDTSNQPQHF	TGTGCCAGTTCAGACACCAGTAATCAGCCCCAGCATTTT
.	.	TRBV5-4	TRBJ1-5	CASSFGGSNQPQHF	TGTGCCAGCAGCTTCGGCGGAAGCAATCAGCCCCAGCATTTT
.	.	TRBV24-1	TRBJ1-1	CATMGQPNTEAFF	TGTGCCACCATGGGACAACCTAACACTGAAGCTTTCTTT
.	TRBD2	TRBV9	TRBJ2-1	CASGTSGGYNEQFF	TGTGCCAGCGGAACTAGCGGGGGTTACAATGAGCAGTTCTTC
.	TRBD1	TRBV19	TRBJ2-1	CASQGGQGNSYNEQFF	TGTGCCAGCCAAGGGGGACAGGGAAACTCCTACAATGAGCAGTTCTTC
.	.	TRBV6-5	TRBJ1-1	CASKRVENTEAFF	TGTGCCAGCAAACGGGTGGAGAACACTGAAGCTTTCTTT
.	.	TRBV7-9	TRBJ2-7	CASQTEFGGSYEQYF	TGTGCCAGCCAAACGGAGTTCGGGGGATCCTACGAGCAGTACTTC
.	.	TRBV10-3	TRBJ1-2	CAISGEGGGYTF	TGTGCCATCAGTGGCGAGGGAGGTGGCTACACCTTC
.	.	TRBV18	TRBJ2-1	CASSPSQGRNEQFF	TGTGCCAGCTCACCGTCACAGGGGAGGAATGAGCAGTTCTTC
.	.	TRBV3-1/TRBV3-2	TRBJ2-6	CASSQGGAGLPGANVLTF	TGTGCCAGCAGCCAAGGCGGGGCCGGTCTTCCTGGGGCCAACGTCCTGACTTTC
.	TRBD1	TRBV19	TRBJ1-6	CASSPARTGGRSSPLHF	TGTGCCAGTAGTCCCGCCAGGACAGGGGGCAGGAGTTCACCCCTCCACTTT
.	.	TRBV3-1/TRBV3-2	TRBJ2-3	CASSQGGVVSDTQYF	TGTGCCAGCAGCCAAGGCGGGGTGGTGTCAGATACGCAGTATTTT
few	.	TRBV5-1	TRBJ1-1	CASSASGLTTTPTEAFF	TGCGCCAGCAGCGCCTCGGGACTTACAACTACCCCCACTGAAGCTTTCTTT
.	.	TRBV7-8	TRBJ2-7	CASSPPANYEQYF	TGTGCCAGCAGCCCCCCCGCGAACTACGAGCAGTACTTC
.	.	TRBV30	TRBJ2-3	CAWSRGQSTDTQYF	TGTGCCTGGAGTAGGGGTCAAAGCACAGATACGCAGTATTTT
.	.	TRBV2	TRBJ1-3	CASSQGWSGNTIYF	TGTGCCAGCAGTCAGGGGTGGTCGGGAAACACCATATATTTT
.	.	TRBV7-2	TRBJ2-7	CASTPQGGGWEEQYF	TGTGCCAGCACCCCCCAGGGTGGGGGCTGGGAAGAGCAGTACTTC
.	.	TRBV19	TRBJ1-5	CASSRTDMSIDQPQHF	TGTGCCAGTAGTCGGACTGACATGAGTATCGATCAGCCCCAGCATTTT
.	TRBD1	TRBV11-2	TRBJ1-6	CASSSTGSYNSPLHF	TGTGCCAGCAGCTCGACAGGGTCTTATAATTCACCCCTCCACTTT
.	.	TRBV24-1	TRBJ2-3	CATSEWGRETDTQYF	TGTGCCACCAGTGAGTGGGGACGGGAGACAGATACGCAGTATTTT
.	.	TRBV19	TRBJ1-6	CASSIAPRQSYNSPLHF	TGTGCCAGTAGTATCGCCCCGCGACAGAGCTATAATTCACCCCTCCACTTT
.	TRBD1	TRBV7-6	TRBJ2-1	CASSGGTGGNNEQFF	TGTGCCAGCAGCGGAGGGACAGGGGGGAACAATGAGCAGTTCTTC
.	TRBD2	TRBV7-2	TRBJ2-3	CASGQTSGGAGDTQYF	TGTGCCAGCGGCCAGACTAGCGGGGGGGCCGGAGATACGCAGTATTTT
.	.	TRBV18	TRBJ2-4	CASSPDSVAKNIQYF	TGTGCCAGCTCACCCGACAGTGTAGCCAAAAACATTCAGTACTTC
once	.	TRBV7-2	TRBJ2-3	CASSLDGGGSTDTQYF	TGTGCCAGCAGCTTAGATGGGGGGGGCAGCACAGATACGCAGTATTTT